This TCR beta chain was sequenced for a study of beta chain features in type 1 diabetes. Based on CD45RO/CCR7/CD25/CD127/CD95/CD27, CD4+ regulatory, stem cell-like memory, naive and central memory cells were sorted. The whole isolated RNA underwent reverse transcription, so sequencing captured expressed TCRB transcripts. Some clones are missing from TCRdb's copy, which holds only in-frame ones; the method was immunoSEQ multiplex PCR. The sample lists 90,000 to 110,000 clones, 30% to 40% seen once, with over 0.05% in the top ten. Comments on this clone: Its antigen is unidentified.

Study conclusions and caveats: Naive, central memory and regulatory TCRB repertoires appeared more similar among patients than healthy donors. When VDJ junctions were examined, type 1 diabetes patients showed fewer insertions and more deletions. It was possible that PCR favored shorter templates, equally so in patients and controls.

The germline CDR1 and CDR2 sequences are SGHAT and FQNNGV. This CDR3 has 16 amino acids. V gave up 4 bases and J gave up 5 bases; unmatched junction bases: 9. This sequence was found in a woman between 18 and 29 years old in good health. The rearrangement uses TRBV11-2 and TRBJ2-3; 10 bases map to TRBD1. Material: stem cell memory CD4+ T cells from blood. CDR3 protein: CASSSRWTGGKDTQYF. CDR3 in DNA: TGTGCCAGCAGCTCACGGTGGACAGGGGGAAAAGATACGCAGTATTTT.